This T cell receptor (beta chain) is from a study of shared clonotypes between healthy human individuals. Researchers divided each subset's genomic DNA evenly across several immunoSEQ plates. Authors' analysis steps: Filtering was not the same, since immunoSEQ gave junction-only sequences without quality scores. Clones were sequenced by immunoSEQ multiplex PCR, and TCRdb holds only the in-frame ones, with some missing. V and J calls plus clone size are reproduced from that table; the DNA served to infer D and trimming. Among some 530,000 clones listed, around four fifths were seen once. General study findings and limits: How much donors shared clonotypes was expected to be affected by sequencing depth.

Details on this clone: Antigen unknown.

Sequencing was carried out using PBMCs. The clonotype was recovered from a woman aged 35 to 49 in good health. Some clones in this sample may be carry-over from other donors' samples.

DNA of the CDR3: TGTGCCAGTAGTTGGGGGGGCTCCGAGCAGTACTTC. It translates to CASSWGGSEQYF. The V gene is TRBV19, the J gene TRBJ2-7; a possible D gene is TRBD2 (7 bases). Between the trimmed V and J ends, which lost 5 bases and 6 bases, there was a span of 11 bases. Germline CDR1 LNHDA, CDR2 SQIVND (reference sequence). The CDR3 consists of 12 residues.